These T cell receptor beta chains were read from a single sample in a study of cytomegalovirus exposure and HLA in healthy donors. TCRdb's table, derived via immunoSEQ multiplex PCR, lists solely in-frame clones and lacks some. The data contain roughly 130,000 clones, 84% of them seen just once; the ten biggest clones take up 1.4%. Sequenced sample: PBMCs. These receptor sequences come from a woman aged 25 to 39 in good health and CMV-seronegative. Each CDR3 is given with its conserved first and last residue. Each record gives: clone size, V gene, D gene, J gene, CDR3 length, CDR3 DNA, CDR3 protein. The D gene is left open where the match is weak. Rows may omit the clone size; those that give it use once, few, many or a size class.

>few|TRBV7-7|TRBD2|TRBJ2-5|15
TGTGCTAGCAGCCCGACGGGACTAGTCAAAGAGACCCAGTACTTC
CASSPTGLVKETQYF
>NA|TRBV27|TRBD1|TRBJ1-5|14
TGTGCCAGCAGTACCAGGACAGGGGGGCAGCCCCAGCATTTT
CASSTRTGGQPQHF
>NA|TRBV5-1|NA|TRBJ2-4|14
TGCGCCAGCAGCTTGGTGGGCAGGGGCAACATTCAGTACTTC
CASSLVGRGNIQYF
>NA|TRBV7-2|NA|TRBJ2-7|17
TGTGCCAGCAGCTTAGTGGTCAGCCTAGGTTCGTCCTACGAGCAGTACTTC
CASSLVVSLGSSYEQYF
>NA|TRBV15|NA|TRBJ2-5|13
TGTGCCACCAGCAGGACCGCCGGGGAGACCCAGTACTTC
CATSRTAGETQYF
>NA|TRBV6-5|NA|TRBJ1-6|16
TGTGCCAGCAGTTACCATACCGGGACGGACAGTCCACCCCTCCACTTT
CASSYHTGTDSPPLHF
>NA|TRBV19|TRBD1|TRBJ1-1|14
TGTGCCAGTACCATGGGAGGACAGGCTTATGAAGCTTTCTTT
CASTMGGQAYEAFF
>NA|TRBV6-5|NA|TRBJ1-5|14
TGTGCCAGCAGCCGACAGGTTGGCAATCAGCCCCAGCATTTT
CASSRQVGNQPQHF
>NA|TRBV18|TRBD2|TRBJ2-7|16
TGTGCCAGCTCACCACAACCTAGCGGGGGATTGGGCGAGCAGTACTTC
CASSPQPSGGLGEQYF
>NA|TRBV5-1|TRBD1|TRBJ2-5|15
TGCGCCAGCAGCTTGGCCGCGACAGGGGAAGAGACCCAGTACTTC
CASSLAATGEETQYF
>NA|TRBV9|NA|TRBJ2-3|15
TGTGCCAGCAGCGTAGACTCCTCTAGCACAGATACGCAGTATTTT
CASSVDSSSTDTQYF
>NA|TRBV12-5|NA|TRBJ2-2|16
TGTGCTAGTGGTTTGGTCGAGACAACGAACACCGGGGAGCTGTTTTTT
CASGLVETTNTGELFF
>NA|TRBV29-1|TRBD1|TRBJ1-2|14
TGCAGCGTTGCTACGGACAGGGAGGGTTATGGCTACACCTTC
CSVATDREGYGYTF
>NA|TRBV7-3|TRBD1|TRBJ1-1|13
TGTGCCAGCAGCTTACGACAGGGCACTGAAGCTTTCTTT
CASSLRQGTEAFF
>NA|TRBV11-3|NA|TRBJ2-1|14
TGTGCCAGCAGCTTAGATCTGAGCTACAATGAGCAGTTCTTC
CASSLDLSYNEQFF
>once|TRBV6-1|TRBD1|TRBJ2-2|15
TGTGCCAGCAGTAAACAGGGGGCGCTCACCGGGGAGCTGTTTTTT
CASSKQGALTGELFF